This paragraph covers one T cell receptor beta chain sequence. The data originate from a study of Graves' ophthalmopathy and Graves' hyperthyroidism. At the level of the study: Peripheral blood sampling preceded any treatment and occurred at initial diagnosis.

Researchers took RNA transcripts and amplified TCR beta CDR3 regions from them. Second-round multiplex PCR came after a first-round RT-PCR that employed HTBI primers. TCRdb itself ran the multiplex PCR reads through MiXCR, one entry per CDR3 protein. There are 500,000 to 700,000 distinct CDR3 sequences in the sample; approximately 22% occur only once, and roughly 6.9% lies in the top ten. Germline V gene lookup returns CDR1 MRHNA and CDR2 SNTAGT. The CDR3 contains 16 residues. Trimming shortened V by 5 bases and J by 0 bases, and 11 bases separated the two germline ends. V usage is TRBV6-4 and J usage is TRBJ2-6; D is unclear. This TCR came from a young woman with stable Graves' hyperthyroidism. Some clones in this sample may be carry-over from other donors' samples. Material: peripheral blood. As DNA, the CDR3 is TGTGCCAGCAGTCCGGACCGGGCCTCTGGGGCCAACGTCCTGACTTTC. Translating gives CASSPDRASGANVLTF.